One sample yielded the 2 T cell receptor beta chains listed below, sequenced in a study of cytotoxic CD8 clonotypes in ibrutinib-treated CLL (dated by TCRdb to the early 2020s). What the time point label conveys for this sample: 20 to 25 months on ibrutinib. The protocol used for the library was the immunoSEQ multiplex PCR assay. The table comes from immuneACCESS by way of TCRdb, which keeps in-frame sequences with V and J called. Part of the clones is missing from these tables; in studies checked, under half for an unresolved V gene and the rest for unknown reasons. The sample records around 250,000 clones, roughly 70% of which are singletons. The ten largest clonotypes hold 15% to 17% of the sample. Material: PBMCs, obtained after 24 months of ibrutinib treatment. These receptors were obtained from a human donor with chronic lymphocytic leukemia.

This rearrangement joins TRBV7-3 to TRBJ2-3, with a tentative D call TRBD2 (5 bases). CDR1 and CDR2 (germline): SGHTA, FQGTGA. V was pared by 5 bases and J by 2 bases, with 8 bases between. The CDR3 contains 13 residues. The CDR3 region is CASSRGITDTQYF. The CDR3 nucleotides read TGTGCCAGCAGCCGAGGGATCACAGATACGCAGTATTTT.

DNA for the CDR3: TGTGCCAGCAGCGTAGAGGAGGGGTTCTATGGCTACACCTTC. It encodes CASSVEEGFYGYTF. The rearrangement joins TRBV9 to TRBJ1-2; weak D call: TRBD1 (5 bases). Between the trimmed V and J ends, which lost 0 bases and 4 bases, there was a span of 10 bases. The CDR3 is made up of 14 amino acids. The germline V gene has CDR1 SGDLS and CDR2 YYNGEE.